Below are 26 T cell receptor beta chains sequenced from a single sample in a study of multiple sclerosis patients with progressive multifocal leukoencephalopathy. The time point is: before natalizumab initiation. Sequencing used immunoSEQ multiplex PCR; TCRdb keeps in-frame clones, though not all of them. The table lists under 40,000 clones, around 93% of them singletons. Sequenced material: PBMCs. The receptors originated from a young man with multiple sclerosis.

In its sample, this clone was seen once. The rearrangement links TRBV7-9 to TRBJ1-1; D uncertain. This CDR3 is 12 amino acids long. Germline values: CDR1 SEHNR, CDR2 FQNEAQ (reference sequence). Trimming took off 3 bases at V and 6 bases at J, with 8 bases between the two ends. DNA for the CDR3: TGTGCCAGCAGCTTGGAGATCCCTGAAGCTTTCTTT. Translating gives CASSLEIPEAFF.

The chain links TRBV7-7 to TRBJ2-5; a weak D match, TRBD1 (6 bases). The CDR3 consists of 13 residues. Germline CDR1 SSHAT, CDR2 FNYEAQ (reference sequence). V was cut by 5 bases and J by 9 bases, with 16 bases left in between. The CDR3 region is CASSENRAQAQYF. CDR3 nucleotide sequence: TGTGCCAGCAGCGAGAACAGGGCCCAGGCCCAGTACTTC.

This clone was observed once. This chain uses TRBV5-1 with TRBJ1-5; D remains unclear. The germline gives CDR1 SGHRS, CDR2 YFSETQ. V lost 0 bases and J lost 7, with 20 bases in between. This CDR3 comprises 17 residues. The DNA for the CDR3 is TGCGCCAGCAGCTTGGGGGGAGGGTCCCGGCTTGGCCAGCCCCAGCATTTT. Translation: CASSLGGGSRLGQPQHF.

The chain combines TRBV11-2 with TRBJ2-1, with a tentative D call TRBD2 (6 bases). The CDR3 sequence is 15 residues long. V was trimmed by 5 bases and J by 6 bases, leaving 17 bases between them. The germline CDR1 and CDR2 sequences are SGHAT and FQNNGV. The CDR3 sequence: CASSPGGTRANEQFF. The CDR3 nucleotides are TGTGCCAGCAGCCCCGGGGGAACACGGGCCAATGAGCAGTTCTTC.

The chain recombines TRBV6-6 with TRBJ1-2, with 11 bases that match TRBD1. The CDR3 has 15 amino acids. CDR1 MNHNY and CDR2 SVGAGI come from the germline V gene (reference sequence). V was clipped by 2 bases and J by 5 bases; unmatched bases: 4. The CDR3 sequence is CASSYGQGAGYGYTF. The CDR3 DNA reads TGTGCCAGCAGTTACGGACAGGGGGCAGGGTATGGCTACACCTTC.

V is TRBV5-4 and J is TRBJ1-1; TRBD1 agrees at 9 bases. Germline V gives CDR1 SGHNT, CDR2 YYREEE (reference sequence). The CDR3 runs 14 residues. J lost 4 bases, V lost 6 bases, and 7 bases had no gene match. CDR3 sequence reads: CASTNRGRGTEAFF. In nucleotides, the CDR3 is TGTGCCAGCACCAACAGGGGGCGGGGCACTGAAGCTTTCTTT.

As for this clone: Other DNA sequences in this sample translate to the same CDR3. The chain carries TRBV7-9 and TRBJ2-5; weak D call: TRBD1 (5 bases). The CDR3 runs 16 residues. Trimming removed 5 bases from V and 4 bases from J, with 20 bases in between. Per the germline V gene, CDR1 is SEHNR and CDR2 is FQNEAQ (reference sequence). CDR3 nucleotides: TGTGCCAGCAGCCGTCATATGGGGCAGGGCCCAGAGACCCAGTACTTC. This gives the protein CASSRHMGQGPETQYF.

This chain links TRBV27 with TRBJ2-2; D unresolved. V lost 6 bases, J lost 2 bases, and 4 bases lay in between. CDR3 length equals 12 residues. CDR1 MNHEY and CDR2 SMNVEV come from the germline V gene (reference sequence). The CDR3 sequence is CASRRNTGELFF. The CDR3 DNA is TGTGCCAGCAGAAGAAACACCGGGGAGCTGTTTTTT.

V and J are TRBV19 and TRBJ2-7; either TRBD1 or TRBD2 may fit D (5 bases each). From germline, CDR1 is LNHDA and CDR2 SQIVND (reference sequence). The length of the CDR3 is 14 residues. V was pared by 7 bases and J by 2 bases, with 15 bases between. CDR3 loop: CASNEGTAAYEQYF. CDR3 coding DNA: TGTGCCAGTAATGAGGGGACGGCTGCCTACGAGCAGTACTTC.

The genes are TRBV27 and TRBJ1-5; D perhaps matches TRBD1 (5 bases). The germline V gene has CDR1 MNHEY and CDR2 SMNVEV (reference sequence). V dropped 6 bases and J dropped 9 bases, with 15 bases sitting between them. The CDR3 sequence is 13 residues long. CDR3 DNA: TGTGCCAGCAGCCCCGGACGGGGGATGCCCCAGCATTTT. Protein sequence: CASSPGRGMPQHF.

This chain links TRBV5-5 with TRBJ2-2; TRBD1 is a possible D gene (6 bases). The V and J ends lost 2 bases and 6 bases respectively, with 8 bases between them. This CDR3 comprises 13 residues. Per germline, CDR1 SGHKS and CDR2 YYEKEE (reference sequence). The CDR3 DNA reads TGTGCCAGCAGCTTCTACAGGGCCGGGGAGCTGTTTTTT. Translation gives CASSFYRAGELFF.

V is TRBV5-6 and J is TRBJ2-7; D is unclear. The V and J ends lost 2 bases and 1 base respectively, with 4 bases between them. There are 12 residues in the CDR3. Germline V gene lookup returns CDR1 SGHDT and CDR2 YYEEEE. The CDR3 DNA reads as TGTGCCAGCAGCTTCGGATCCTACGAGCAGTACGTC. It encodes CASSFGSYEQYV.

This sequence joins TRBV7-3 and TRBJ2-7, with TRBD1 identical over 7 bases. From germline, CDR1 is SGHTA and CDR2 FQGTGA. The trim removed 5 bases at V and 3 bases at J, leaving 10 bases unmatched. The CDR3 totals 15 residues. This CDR3 reads CASSLTGLENYEQYF. The CDR3 region has the DNA TGTGCCAGCAGCCTGACAGGGCTTGAAAACTACGAGCAGTACTTC.

The chain recombines TRBV2 with TRBJ1-1, with 7 bases matching TRBD1. J lost 7 bases, V lost 7 bases, and 3 bases had no gene match. CDR1 SNHLY and CDR2 FYNNEI come from the germline V gene. The length of the CDR3 is 11 residues. Here the CDR3 DNA reads TGTGCCAGCACCTGGACAGGTGAAGCTTTCTTT. Its protein is CASTWTGEAFF.

The chain recombines TRBV7-8 with TRBJ1-4, with a weak D call TRBD1 (5 bases). Germline CDR1 SGHVS, CDR2 FQNEAQ. V shed 2 bases and J shed 8 bases, with 15 bases lying between them. CDR3 length: 15 amino acids. CDR3 DNA: TGTGCCAGCAGCTTAAAATGGAGGGGTGGAGAAAAACTGTTTTTT. Its translation is CASSLKWRGGEKLFF.

This chain links TRBV5-4 with TRBJ2-4; TRBD1 aligns across 7 bases. Per the germline V gene, CDR1 is SGHNT and CDR2 is YYREEE (reference sequence). The CDR3 extends over 18 amino acids. V dropped 4 bases and J dropped 9; count of bases not matched to a gene: 22. Written as DNA, the CDR3 is TGTGCCAGCAGCCTGCGACCGGACAGGCCCCCCAAGGTGGGCATTCAGTACTTC. Protein sequence: CASSLRPDRPPKVGIQYF.

This clone was picked up one time. This chain connects TRBV27 to TRBJ2-7; D gene uncertain. Germline lookup yields CDR1 MNHEY and CDR2 SMNVEV (reference sequence). V shed 4 bases and J shed 0 bases, with 4 bases lying between them. The CDR3 contains 12 residues. DNA for the CDR3: TGTGCCAGCAGTTCGAACTCCTACGAGCAGTACGTC. Translated: CASSSNSYEQYV.

The V gene is TRBV25-1, the J gene TRBJ2-6; 8 bases are a match to TRBD1. V dropped 8 bases and J dropped 2; count of bases not matched to a gene: 8. Germline assignment: CDR1 MGHDK and CDR2 SYGVNS. This CDR3 comprises 16 residues. CDR3 coding DNA: TGTGCCAGCTGGACAGGGAAGGAGGCTGGGGCCAACGTCCTGACTTTC. Amino acid sequence: CASWTGKEAGANVLTF. The whole variable domain, remainder taken from reference TRBV25-1 and TRBJ2-6, is EADIYQTPRYLVIGTGKKITLECSQTMGHDKMYWYQQDPGMELHLIHYSYGVNSTEKGDLSSESTVSRIRTEHFPLTLESARPSHTSQYLCASWTGKEAGANVLTFGAGSRLTVL.

With regard to this clone: The junction departs from the called germline gene at one end, perhaps through a read error. The chain uses TRBV7-7 and TRBJ2-3; the D is unclear. Germline V gene lookup returns CDR1 SSHAT and CDR2 FNYEAQ (reference sequence). The CDR3 has 13 amino acids. CDR3: CASSPRLTDTQYF. Written as DNA, the CDR3 is TGTGCTAGCAGCCCTCGACTCACAGATACGCAGTATTTT.

CDR3 residues: CASSFRTGVSYEQYF. The CDR3, as DNA: TGTGCCAGCAGTTTTCGGACAGGGGTATCCTACGAGCAGTACTTC. The chain couples TRBV27 to TRBJ2-7, with TRBD1 matching 9 bases. J lost 1 base, V lost 3 bases, and 4 bases had no gene match. CDR3 length: 15 residues. The V gene's germline CDR1 is MNHEY and CDR2 SMNVEV (reference sequence).

The CDR3 DNA reads TGTGCCACCAGAGGGACCTCATCCGAGCAGTACGTC. Its translation is CATRGTSSEQYV. The V gene is TRBV15, the J gene TRBJ2-7; D could derive from TRBD1 or TRBD2 (5 bases each). The germline V gene encodes CDR1 LNHNV and CDR2 YYDKDF (reference sequence). The V gene lost 6 bases and the J gene lost 6 bases, with 12 bases spanning the gap. CDR3 length equals 12 residues.

The rearrangement uses TRBV19 and TRBJ2-6; D is undetermined. Germline V gene sequence: CDR1 LNHDA, CDR2 SQIVND (reference sequence). V dropped 1 base and J dropped 4 bases, with 5 bases sitting between them. The CDR3 runs to 14 residues. In DNA form, the CDR3 reads TGTGCCAGTAGTATAGCTCCCGGGGCCAACGTCCTGACTTTC. Translating gives CASSIAPGANVLTF.

This clone has just one count. The chain has TRBV9 and TRBJ1-1, with D possibly TRBD1 on 5 matching bases. V lost 3 bases, J lost 6 bases, and 12 bases lay in between. Germline loops: CDR1 SGDLS, CDR2 YYNGEE. The CDR3 loop spans 13 amino acids. The CDR3 loop reads CASSAPGYAEAFF. DNA of the CDR3: TGTGCCAGCAGCGCCCCAGGGTACGCTGAAGCTTTCTTT.

The chain combines TRBV5-1 with TRBJ2-3; TRBD1 is a possible D gene (5 bases). The CDR3 has 14 amino acids. Trimming shortened V by 0 bases and J by 2 bases, and 7 bases separated the two germline ends. Germline lookup yields CDR1 SGHRS and CDR2 YFSETQ. The CDR3 here is CASSLDRYTDTQYF. For the CDR3, the DNA is TGCGCCAGCAGCTTGGACAGGTACACAGATACGCAGTATTTT.

This clone was seen just once. The rearrangement uses TRBV29-1 and TRBJ2-7, with 7 bases lining up with TRBD2. Trimming removed 4 bases from V and 0 bases from J; junction bases left unmatched: 3. Per germline, CDR1 SQVTM and CDR2 ANQGSEA. The CDR3 extends over 13 amino acids. CDR3 in DNA: TGCAGCGTTGGGGAGGGCCCCTCCTACGAGCAGTACTTC. Protein product: CSVGEGPSYEQYF.

The chain carries TRBV5-1 and TRBJ2-3; 7 bases line up with TRBD2. From germline, CDR1 is SGHRS and CDR2 YFSETQ. The CDR3 has 16 residues. Trimming cost V 0 bases and J 0 bases; bases outside gene matches: 4. DNA for the CDR3: TGCGCCAGCAGCTTGGGTCTAGCGGAAAGCACAGATACGCAGTATTTT. This codes for CASSLGLAESTDTQYF.